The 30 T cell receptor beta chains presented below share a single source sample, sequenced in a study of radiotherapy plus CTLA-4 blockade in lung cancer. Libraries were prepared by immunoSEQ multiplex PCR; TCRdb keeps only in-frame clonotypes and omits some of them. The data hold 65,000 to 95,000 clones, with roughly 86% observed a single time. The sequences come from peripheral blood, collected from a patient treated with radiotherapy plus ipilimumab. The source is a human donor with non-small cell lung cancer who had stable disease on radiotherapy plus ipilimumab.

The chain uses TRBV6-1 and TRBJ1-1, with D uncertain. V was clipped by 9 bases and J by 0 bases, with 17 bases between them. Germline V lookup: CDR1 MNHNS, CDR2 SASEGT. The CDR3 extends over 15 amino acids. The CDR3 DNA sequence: TGTGCCAGTGGTACTTACTCCCTTATGAACACTGAAGCTTTCTTT. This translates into CASGTYSLMNTEAFF.

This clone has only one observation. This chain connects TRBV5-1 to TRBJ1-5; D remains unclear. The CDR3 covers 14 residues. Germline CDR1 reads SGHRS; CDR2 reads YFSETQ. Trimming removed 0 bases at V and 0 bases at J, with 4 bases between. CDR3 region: CASSLAGSNQPQHF. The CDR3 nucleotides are TGCGCCAGCAGCTTGGCGGGTAGCAATCAGCCCCAGCATTTT.

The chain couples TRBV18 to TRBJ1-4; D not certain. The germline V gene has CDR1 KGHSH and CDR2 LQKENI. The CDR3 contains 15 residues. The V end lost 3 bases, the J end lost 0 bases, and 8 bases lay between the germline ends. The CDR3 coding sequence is TGTGCCAGCTCACCGGACGGGACAACTAATGAAAAACTGTTTTTT. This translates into CASSPDGTTNEKLFF.

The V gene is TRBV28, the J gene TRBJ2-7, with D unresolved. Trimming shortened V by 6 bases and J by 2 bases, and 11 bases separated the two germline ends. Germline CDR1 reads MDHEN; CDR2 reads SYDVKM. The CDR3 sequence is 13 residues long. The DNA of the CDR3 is TGTGCCAGCAGCACCGGGCCAACCTACGAGCAGTACTTC. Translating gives CASSTGPTYEQYF.

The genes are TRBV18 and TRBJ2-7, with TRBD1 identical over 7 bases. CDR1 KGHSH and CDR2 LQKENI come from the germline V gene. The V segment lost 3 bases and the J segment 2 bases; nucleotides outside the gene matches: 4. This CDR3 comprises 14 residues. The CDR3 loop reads CASSPTGDPYEQYF. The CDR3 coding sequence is TGTGCCAGCTCACCTACAGGGGACCCCTACGAGCAGTACTTC.

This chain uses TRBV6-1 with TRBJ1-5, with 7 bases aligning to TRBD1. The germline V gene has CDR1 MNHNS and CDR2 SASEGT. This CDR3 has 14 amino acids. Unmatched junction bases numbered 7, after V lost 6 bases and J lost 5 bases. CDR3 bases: TGTGCCAGCAGAGCCTCGACAGGGTATCAGCCCCAGCATTTT. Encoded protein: CASRASTGYQPQHF.

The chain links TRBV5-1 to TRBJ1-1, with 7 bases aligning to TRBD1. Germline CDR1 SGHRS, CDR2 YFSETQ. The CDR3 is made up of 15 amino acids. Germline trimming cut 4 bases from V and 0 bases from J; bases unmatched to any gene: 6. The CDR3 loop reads CASSVVGGMNTEAFF. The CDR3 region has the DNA TGCGCCAGCAGCGTGGTAGGGGGCATGAACACTGAAGCTTTCTTT.

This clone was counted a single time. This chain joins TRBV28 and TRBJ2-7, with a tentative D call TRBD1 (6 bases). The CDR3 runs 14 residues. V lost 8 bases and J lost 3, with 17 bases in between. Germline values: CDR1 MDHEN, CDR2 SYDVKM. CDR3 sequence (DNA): TGTGCCAGCCGCGTTGGTAGGGGGAGCTACGAGCAGTACTTC. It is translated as CASRVGRGSYEQYF.

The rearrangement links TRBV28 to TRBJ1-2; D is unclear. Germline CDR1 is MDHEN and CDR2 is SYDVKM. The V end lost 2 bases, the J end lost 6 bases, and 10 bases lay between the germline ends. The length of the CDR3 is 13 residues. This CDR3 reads CASSLMGRDGYTF. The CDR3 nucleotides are TGTGCCAGCAGTTTAATGGGGAGGGATGGCTACACCTTC.

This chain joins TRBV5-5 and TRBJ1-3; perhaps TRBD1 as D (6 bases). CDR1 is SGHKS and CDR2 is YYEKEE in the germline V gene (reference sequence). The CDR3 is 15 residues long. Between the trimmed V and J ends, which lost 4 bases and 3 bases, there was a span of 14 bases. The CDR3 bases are TGTGCCAGCAGCAGCAGGGGCCAGGGTGGAAACACCATATATTTT. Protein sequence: CASSSRGQGGNTIYF. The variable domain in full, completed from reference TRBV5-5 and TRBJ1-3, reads DAGVTQSPTHLIKTRGQQVTLRCSPISGHKSVSWYQQVLGQGPQFIFQYYEKEERGRGNFPDRFSARQFPNYSSELNVNALLLGDSALYLCASSSRGQGGNTIYFGEGSWLTVV.

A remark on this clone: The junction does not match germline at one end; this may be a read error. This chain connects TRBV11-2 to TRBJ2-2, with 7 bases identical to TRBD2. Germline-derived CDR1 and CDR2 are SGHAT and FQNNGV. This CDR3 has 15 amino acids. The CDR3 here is CASSPLAVNTGQLFF. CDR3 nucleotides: TGTGCCAGCAGCCCTCTAGCGGTGAACACCGGGCAGCTGTTTTTT.

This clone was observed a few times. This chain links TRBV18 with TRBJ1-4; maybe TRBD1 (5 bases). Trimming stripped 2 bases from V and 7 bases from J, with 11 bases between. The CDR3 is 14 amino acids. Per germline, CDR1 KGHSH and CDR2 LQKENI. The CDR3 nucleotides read TGTGCCAGCTCACCATCGGGGACCCCTGAAAAACTGTTTTTT. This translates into CASSPSGTPEKLFF.

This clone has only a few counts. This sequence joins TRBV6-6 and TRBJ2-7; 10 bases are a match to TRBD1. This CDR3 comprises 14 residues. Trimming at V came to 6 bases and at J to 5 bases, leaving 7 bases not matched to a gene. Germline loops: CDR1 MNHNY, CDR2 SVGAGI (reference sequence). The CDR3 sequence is CASSNRQGAHEQYF. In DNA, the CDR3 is TGTGCCAGCAGCAATCGACAGGGGGCCCACGAGCAGTACTTC.

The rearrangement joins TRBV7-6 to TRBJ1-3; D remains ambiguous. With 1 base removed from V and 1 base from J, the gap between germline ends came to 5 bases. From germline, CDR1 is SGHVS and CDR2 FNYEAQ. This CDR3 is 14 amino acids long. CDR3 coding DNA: TGTGCCAGCAGCTTAGATGGGTCTGGAAACACCATATATTTT. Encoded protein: CASSLDGSGNTIYF.

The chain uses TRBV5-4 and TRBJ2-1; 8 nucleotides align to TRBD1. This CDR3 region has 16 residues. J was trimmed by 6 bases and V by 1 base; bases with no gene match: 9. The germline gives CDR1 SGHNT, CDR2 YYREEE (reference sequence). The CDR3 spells CASSLSRDRSPNEQFF. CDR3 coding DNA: TGTGCCAGCAGCTTGTCCCGGGACAGGAGTCCCAATGAGCAGTTCTTC. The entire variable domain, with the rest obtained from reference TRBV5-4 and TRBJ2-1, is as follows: ETGVTQSPTHLIKTRGQQVTLRCSSQSGHNTVSWYQQALGQGPQFIFQYYREEENGRGNFPPRFSGLQFPNYSSELNVNALELDDSALYLCASSLSRDRSPNEQFFGPGTRLTVL.

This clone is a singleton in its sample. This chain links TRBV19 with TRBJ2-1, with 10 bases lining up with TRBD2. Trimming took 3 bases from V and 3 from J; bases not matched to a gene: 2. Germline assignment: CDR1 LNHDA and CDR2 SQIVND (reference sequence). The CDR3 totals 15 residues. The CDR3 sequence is CASSITSGNYNEQFF. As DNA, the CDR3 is TGTGCCAGTAGTATCACTAGCGGGAACTACAATGAGCAGTTCTTC.

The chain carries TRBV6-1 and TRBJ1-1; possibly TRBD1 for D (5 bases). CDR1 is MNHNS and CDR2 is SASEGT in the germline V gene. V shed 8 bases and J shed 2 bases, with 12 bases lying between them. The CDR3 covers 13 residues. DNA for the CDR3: TGTGCCAGCGGGACGGGAGGAAACACTGAAGCTTTCTTT. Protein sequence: CASGTGGNTEAFF.

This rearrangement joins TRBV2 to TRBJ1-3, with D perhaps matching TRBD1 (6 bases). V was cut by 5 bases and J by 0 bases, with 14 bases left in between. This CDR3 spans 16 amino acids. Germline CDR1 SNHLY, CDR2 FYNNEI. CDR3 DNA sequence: TGTGCCAGCAGTCTGATGGACAGCCGCTCTGGAAACACCATATATTTT. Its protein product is CASSLMDSRSGNTIYF. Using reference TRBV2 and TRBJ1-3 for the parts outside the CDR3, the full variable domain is EPEVTQTPSHQVTQMGQEVILRCVPISNHLYFYWYRQILGQKVEFLVSFYNNEISEKSEIFDDQFSVERPDGSNFTLKIRSTKLEDSAMYFCASSLMDSRSGNTIYFGEGSWLTVV.

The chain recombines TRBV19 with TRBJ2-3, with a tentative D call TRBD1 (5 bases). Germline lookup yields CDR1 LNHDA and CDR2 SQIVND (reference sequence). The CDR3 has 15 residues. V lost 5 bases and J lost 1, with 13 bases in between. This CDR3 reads CASSAQGIGTDTQYF. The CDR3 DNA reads TGTGCCAGTAGTGCTCAGGGAATCGGCACAGATACGCAGTATTTT. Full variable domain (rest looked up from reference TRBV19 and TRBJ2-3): DGGITQSPKYLFRKEGQNVTLSCEQNLNHDAMYWYRQDPGQGLRLIYYSQIVNDFQKGDIAEGYSVSREKKESFPLTVTSAQKNPTAFYLCASSAQGIGTDTQYFGPGTRLTVL.

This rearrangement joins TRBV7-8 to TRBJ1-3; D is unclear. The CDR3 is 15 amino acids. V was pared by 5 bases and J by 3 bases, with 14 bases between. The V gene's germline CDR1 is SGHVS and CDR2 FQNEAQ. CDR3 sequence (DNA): TGTGCCAGCAGCCCCTGGGAGGGCTTTGGAAACACCATATATTTT. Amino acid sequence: CASSPWEGFGNTIYF.

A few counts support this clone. The CDR3 reads CASSSLNNEQFF. In DNA, the CDR3 is TGTGCCAGCAGCTCTCTGAACAATGAGCAGTTCTTC. V usage is TRBV11-1 and J usage is TRBJ2-1; D is unresolved. Trimming took 4 bases from V and 5 from J, leaving 6 bases between them. Germline values: CDR1 SGHAT, CDR2 FQDESV (reference sequence). This CDR3 has 12 amino acids.

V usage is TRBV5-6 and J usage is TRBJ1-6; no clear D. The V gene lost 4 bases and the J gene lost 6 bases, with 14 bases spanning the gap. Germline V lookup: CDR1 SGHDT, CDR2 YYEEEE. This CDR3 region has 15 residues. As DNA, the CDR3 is TGTGCCAGCAGCCGAACCGGACGGATTAATTCACCCCTCCACTTT. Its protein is CASSRTGRINSPLHF.

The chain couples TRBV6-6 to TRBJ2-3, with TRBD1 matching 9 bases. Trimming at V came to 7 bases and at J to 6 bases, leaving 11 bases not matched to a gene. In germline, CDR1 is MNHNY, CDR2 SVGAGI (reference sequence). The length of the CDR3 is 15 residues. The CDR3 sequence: CASKPTGTGLDTQYF. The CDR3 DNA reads TGTGCCAGCAAACCGACCGGGACAGGGTTGGATACGCAGTATTTT.

The CDR3 here is CASSPGTGGGYTQYF. The CDR3 coding sequence is TGTGCCAGTAGTCCCGGGACAGGGGGCGGTTATACGCAGTATTTT. This chain joins TRBV19 and TRBJ2-3, with TRBD1 matching 12 bases. The CDR3 contains 15 residues. Germline V gene sequence: CDR1 LNHDA, CDR2 SQIVND (reference sequence). Trimming cost V 5 bases and J 7 bases; bases outside gene matches: 7.

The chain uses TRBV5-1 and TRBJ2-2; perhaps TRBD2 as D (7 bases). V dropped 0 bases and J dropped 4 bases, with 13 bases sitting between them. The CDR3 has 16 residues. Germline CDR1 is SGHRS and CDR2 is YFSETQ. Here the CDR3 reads CASSLGPGGLTGELFF. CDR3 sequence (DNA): TGCGCCAGCAGCTTGGGTCCGGGGGGCCTCACCGGGGAGCTGTTTTTT.

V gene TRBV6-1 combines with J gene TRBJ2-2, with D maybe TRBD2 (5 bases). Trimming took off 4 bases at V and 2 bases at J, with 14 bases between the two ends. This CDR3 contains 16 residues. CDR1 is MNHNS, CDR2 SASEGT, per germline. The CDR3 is CASSGSRTLNTGELFF. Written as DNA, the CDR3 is TGTGCCAGCAGTGGGTCCAGGACTCTTAACACCGGGGAGCTGTTTTTT.

CDR3 residues: CASSWVTHNQPQHF. CDR3 nucleotides: TGTGCCAGCAGCTGGGTCACACATAATCAGCCCCAGCATTTT. The V gene is TRBV28, the J gene TRBJ1-5; D remains unclear. V gave up 6 bases and J gave up 4 bases, with 13 bases separating them. CDR1 is MDHEN, CDR2 SYDVKM, per germline. CDR3 length equals 14 residues.

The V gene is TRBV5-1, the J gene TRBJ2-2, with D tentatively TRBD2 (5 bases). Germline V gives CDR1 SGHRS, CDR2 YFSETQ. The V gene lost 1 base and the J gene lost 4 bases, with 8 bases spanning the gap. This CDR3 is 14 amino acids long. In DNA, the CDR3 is TGCGCCAGCAGCTTGAGCCGGGGCACCGGGGAGCTGTTTTTT. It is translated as CASSLSRGTGELFF.

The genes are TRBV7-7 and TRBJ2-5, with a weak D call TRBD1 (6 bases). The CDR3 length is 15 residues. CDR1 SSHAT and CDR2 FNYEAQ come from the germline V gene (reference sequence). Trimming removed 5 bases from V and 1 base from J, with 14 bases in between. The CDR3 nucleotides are TGTGCCAGCAGCACCATACAGGGAACCCAAGAGACCCAGTACTTC. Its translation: CASSTIQGTQETQYF.

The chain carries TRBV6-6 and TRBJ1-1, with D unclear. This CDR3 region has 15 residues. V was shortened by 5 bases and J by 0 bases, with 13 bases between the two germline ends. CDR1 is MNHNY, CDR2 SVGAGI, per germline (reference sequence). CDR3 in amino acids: CASSPPGSLNTEAFF. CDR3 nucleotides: TGTGCCAGCAGTCCACCGGGGAGTTTGAACACTGAAGCTTTCTTT.